Below are 11 T cell receptor beta chains sequenced from a single sample in a study of PD-1 blockade in classical Hodgkin lymphoma. Every patient had relapsed following autologous stem cell transplantation, and cohorts differed in brentuximab vedotin exposure. Clones were read by immunoSEQ multiplex PCR, and TCRdb kept only the in-frame ones, dropping some. The sample includes 12,000 to 15,000 clones, roughly 82% of them seen just once. This material consisted of peripheral blood mononuclear cells (PBMCs), taken at baseline. The receptors derive from a human donor with classical Hodgkin lymphoma.

This clone occurred a few times. This rearrangement joins TRBV7-3 to TRBJ2-2; D not resolved. Trimming left V 4 bases short and J 5 bases short, with 14 bases between. Germline loops: CDR1 SGHTA, CDR2 FQGTGA. The CDR3 is 15 amino acids. CDR3 amino acids: CASSSGTDSTGELFF. The CDR3 DNA follows: TGTGCCAGCAGCTCGGGTACGGATTCTACCGGGGAGCTGTTTTTT.

The chain links TRBV6-1 to TRBJ1-2; D call uncertain. Germline CDR1 reads MNHNS; CDR2 reads SASEGT. The CDR3 extends over 11 amino acids. Trimming cost V 5 bases and J 1 base, with 2 bases left between them. The DNA of the CDR3 is TGTGCCAGCAGTTTTAACTATGGCTACACCTTC. Translated: CASSFNYGYTF.

This chain links TRBV4-3 with TRBJ1-6, with D unclear. Germline loops: CDR1 LGHNA, CDR2 YSLEER. This CDR3 comprises 14 residues. V lost 1 base and J lost 8, with 9 bases in between. The CDR3 loop reads CASSQVRTDSPLHF. The CDR3 coding sequence is TGCGCCAGCAGCCAAGTAAGAACGGATTCACCCCTCCACTTT.

The rearrangement joins TRBV5-1 to TRBJ2-7; the D is unclear. V dropped 4 bases and J dropped 1 base, with 6 bases sitting between them. CDR1 is SGHRS and CDR2 is YFSETQ in the germline V gene. The CDR3 contains 12 residues. CDR3: CASSNGSYEQYF. Here the CDR3 DNA reads TGCGCCAGCAGCAACGGTTCCTACGAGCAGTACTTC.

The chain combines TRBV6-1 with TRBJ1-2; no reliable D call. V shed 8 bases and J shed 0 bases, with 10 bases lying between them. The CDR3 length is 13 residues. Germline lookup yields CDR1 MNHNS and CDR2 SASEGT. As DNA, the CDR3 is TGTGCCAGCCGACCCCCTTCTAACTATGGCTACACCTTC. Translated, it gives CASRPPSNYGYTF.

The rearrangement uses TRBV9 and TRBJ2-2; 12 nucleotides match TRBD2. This CDR3 contains 16 residues. CDR1 and CDR2 from the germline V gene are SGDLS and YYNGEE. V lost 0 bases to trimming and J lost 6 bases; unmatched junction nucleotides: 3. CDR3 loop: CASSVVLAGGPGELFF. The CDR3 DNA reads as TGTGCCAGCAGCGTAGTCCTAGCGGGAGGGCCCGGGGAGCTGTTTTTT.

This clone was seen more than once but under ten times. CDR3 bases: TGCAGCGTTGATACCCGGACAGGGGGGAACACTGAAGCTTTCTTT. Translation gives CSVDTRTGGNTEAFF. The chain links TRBV29-1 to TRBJ1-1, with 10 bases that match TRBD1. Germline trimming cut 3 bases from V and 1 base from J; bases unmatched to any gene: 5. Germline values: CDR1 SQVTM, CDR2 ANQGSEA. This CDR3 is 15 amino acids long.

The chain couples TRBV12-2 to TRBJ2-7; the table's D call TRBD1 went unverified against the DNA. TRBV12-2 is deemed a pseudogene. CDR3 length: 15 amino acids. The CDR3 spells CASRLARGQAYEQYF. CDR3 bases: TGTGCAAGTCGCTTAGCGCGTGGGCAGGCCTACGAGCAGTACTTC.

This clone came up a few times. This rearrangement joins TRBV11-2 to TRBJ2-1, with TRBD2 matching 8 bases. The CDR3 is 15 amino acids. With V trimmed by 1 base and J by 6 bases, 5 bases remained unmatched. CDR1 SGHAT and CDR2 FQNNGV come from the germline V gene. DNA of the CDR3: TGTGCCAGCAGCTTAGGGAGCGGGAGTCCCAATGAGCAGTTCTTC. Residues: CASSLGSGSPNEQFF. Based on the CDR3 plus reference TRBV11-2 and TRBJ2-1, the full variable domain is EAGVAQSPRYKIIEKRQSVAFWCNPISGHATLYWYQQILGQGPKLLIQFQNNGVVDDSQLPKDRFSAERLKGVDSTLKIQPAKLEDSAVYLCASSLGSGSPNEQFFGPGTRLTVL.

The chain recombines TRBV9 with TRBJ2-1; no definite D call. This CDR3 has 13 residues. Germline loops: CDR1 SGDLS, CDR2 YYNGEE. V dropped 0 bases and J dropped 7 bases, with 8 bases sitting between them. Written as DNA, the CDR3 is TGTGCCAGCAGCGTAGCTACTCTGAATGAGCAGTTCTTC. Translation: CASSVATLNEQFF.

This sequence joins TRBV18 and TRBJ1-2, with 12 positions matching TRBD1. Germline CDR1 KGHSH, CDR2 LQKENI. Losses at the gene ends were 2 bases for V and 4 bases for J; bases not matched to a gene: 8. The CDR3 runs 17 residues. The CDR3: CASSPSGTGGVGYGYTF. The CDR3 DNA is TGTGCCAGCTCACCATCCGGGACAGGGGGCGTCGGCTATGGCTACACCTTC. The full variable domain, completed using reference TRBV18 and TRBJ1-2, is NAGVMQNPRHLVRRRGQEARLRCSPMKGHSHVYWYRQLPEEGLKFMVYLQKENIIDESGMPKERFSAEFPKEGPSILRIQQVVRGDSAAYFCASSPSGTGGVGYGYTFGSGTRLTVV.